Listed here are 7 T cell receptor beta chains from one sample, sequenced in a study of early stage breast cancer tumors. TCRdb keeps only in-frame clones here, not all; method: immunoSEQ multiplex PCR. Of tens of thousands of clones in the sample, about nine tenths were seen once. Material for sequencing was blood. The receptors come from a person aged 70 to 80 with breast cancer.

The chain employs TRBV29-1 and TRBJ1-4, with TRBD1 matching over 8 bases. V lost 6 bases to trimming and J lost 3 bases; unmatched junction nucleotides: 6. Germline CDR1 and CDR2: SQVTM and ANQGSEA. The length of the CDR3 is 14 residues. CDR3 sequence reads: CSVRQGASNEKLFF. CDR3 nucleotides: TGCAGCGTACGGCAGGGGGCTTCTAATGAAAAACTGTTTTTT.

The chain has TRBV5-5 and TRBJ2-1, with D hard to call. The CDR3 is 15 amino acids. The V gene lost 3 bases and the J gene lost 0 bases, with 10 bases spanning the gap. Germline V CDR1 and CDR2: SGHKS, YYEKEE (reference sequence). The CDR3 DNA reads as TGTGCCAGCAGCTCCTTTGCGAGCTCCTACAATGAGCAGTTCTTC. Translated: CASSSFASSYNEQFF.

V gene TRBV27 combines with J gene TRBJ1-1; TRBD1 matches 8 bases. The germline CDR1 and CDR2 sequences are MNHEY and SMNVEV (reference sequence). The CDR3 sequence is 14 residues long. J gave up 5 bases and V 8 bases, and 10 bases lay outside the gene matches. The DNA for the CDR3 is TGTGCCAGCTTTCCCCCAGGGGGCAGGACTGAAGCTTTCTTT. This translates into CASFPPGGRTEAFF.

The chain has TRBV18 and TRBJ2-1; a possible D gene is TRBD2 (5 bases). V gave up 3 bases and J gave up 1 base, with 10 bases separating them. The germline CDR1 and CDR2 sequences are KGHSH and LQKENI. CDR3 length: 15 amino acids. The CDR3 sequence: CASSPGVASYNEQFF. The CDR3 coding sequence is TGTGCCAGCTCACCCGGCGTAGCGTCCTACAATGAGCAGTTCTTC.

This clone appeared once. V and J are TRBV6-5 and TRBJ1-6; TRBD1 aligns across 7 bases. J gave up 10 bases and V 5 bases, and 11 bases lay outside the gene matches. Germline V lookup: CDR1 MNHEY, CDR2 SVGAGI. The CDR3 loop spans 15 amino acids. The CDR3 reads CASSTEDRNHSPLHF. CDR3 DNA: TGTGCCAGCAGTACTGAGGACAGGAACCACTCACCCCTCCACTTT.

This chain connects TRBV15 to TRBJ1-2; D may be TRBD1 (5 bases). The CDR3 extends over 14 amino acids. The germline V gene has CDR1 LNHNV and CDR2 YYDKDF (reference sequence). V lost 0 bases and J 8 bases, leaving 13 bases between the germline ends. The CDR3 bases are TGTGCCACCAGCAGAGATGGGAGGGGTGCGGGCTACACCTTC. Translation: CATSRDGRGAGYTF.

This clone was detected only a few times. The chain recombines TRBV27 with TRBJ1-2; weak D call: TRBD1 (6 bases). CDR3 length: 14 amino acids. Trimming cost V 0 bases and J 4 bases, with 9 bases left between them. Germline V gives CDR1 MNHEY, CDR2 SMNVEV (reference sequence). DNA of the CDR3: TGTGCCAGCAGTTTATCGACAGGAGTCTATGGCTACACCTTC. Its protein is CASSLSTGVYGYTF.